This T cell receptor (beta chain) was captured by sequencing in a study of neurological immune-mediated disorders. Study-wide results and limits: There were no CDR3 amino acid sequences shared by expanded clones across subjects, a result suggesting private repertoires in all groups.

This clonotype was counted at least ten times. Its antigen is unidentified. Trimming pared 6 bases from V and 5 bases from J, leaving 11 bases between. The CDR3 loop spans 13 amino acids. Germline V gives CDR1 SEHNR, CDR2 FQNEAQ (reference sequence). Synthesis of cDNA used 5'RACE (with 10-nucleotide random UMIs). A single run covered 15-18 subjects with over 170 million TCR-beta sequences. TCRdb re-derived calls from the 5' RACE reads in MiXCR, one entry per CDR3 protein. Of about 59,000 distinct CDR3 sequences in the sample, 10% to 15% are singletons; the top ten hold approximately 12%. The sequenced sample was PBMCs. The TCR sequence derives from a woman aged 55-70 years with HTLV-1-associated myelopathy (HAM/TSP). The chain recombines TRBV7-9 with TRBJ2-1; possible D gene TRBD2, 6 bases. The CDR3 loop is CASRLAPDNEQFF. Here the CDR3 DNA reads TGTGCCAGCAGGCTAGCGCCCGACAATGAGCAGTTCTTC. The full variable domain, in which reference TRBV7-9 and TRBJ2-1 provide the parts outside the CDR3, is DTGVSQNPRHKITKRGQNVTFRCDPISEHNRLYWYRQTLGQGPEFLTYFQNEAQLEKSRLLSDRFSAERPKGSFSTLEIQRTEQGDSAMYLCASRLAPDNEQFFGPGTRLTVL.